These T cell receptor beta chains were read from a single sample in a study of OX40 agonist ivuxolimab in advanced cancers. Method: immunoSEQ multiplex PCR; TCRdb's copy keeps in-frame clones and lacks some. The sample yields tens of thousands of clones, about 90% seen once. The sample consisted of CD4+ or CD8+ T cells sorted from blood, taken in a trial of the OX40 agonist ivuxolimab. These receptors originate from an adult with an advanced solid tumor such as melanoma, head and neck, liver or kidney cancer. The CDR3 runs from the conserved cysteine through the conserved F or W. The D gene is left open where the match is weak. Only some rows state a clone size, as once, few, many or a class for expanded clones.

TRBV5-6,NA,TRBJ2-7,TRBD1,TGTGCCAGCAGCTACGGGACAGGGCCCTACGAGCAGTACTTC,CASSYGTGPYEQYF
TRBV13,NA,TRBJ2-5,NA,TGTGCCAGCAGCCTCGAGGGAGGAGAGACCCAGTACTTC,CASSLEGGETQYF
TRBV7-9,NA,TRBJ1-2,NA,TGTGCCAGCAGCCCGAGTGAAGGGCCTGGCTACACCTTC,CASSPSEGPGYTF
TRBV10-1,NA,TRBJ1-1,NA,TGCGCCAGCAGTTCGATCGGATACACTGAAGCTTTCTTT,CASSSIGYTEAFF
TRBV5-4,NA,TRBJ2-3,NA,TGTGCCAGCAGCTTCGCACGCGACACAGATACGCAGTATTTT,CASSFARDTDTQYF
TRBV21-1,once,TRBJ1-2,NA,TGTGCCAGCAGCGGGAGTTTATGTGGCTACACCTTC,CASSGSLCGYTF
TRBV11-2,once,TRBJ1-1,NA,TGTGCCAGCAGCTTAGATAGCAGGGGCTTCACTGAAGCTTTCTTT,CASSLDSRGFTEAFF
TRBV19,NA,TRBJ1-4,TRBD1,TGTGCCAGTAGTTCCCGGGACAGGATCACTGAAAAACTGTTTTTT,CASSSRDRITEKLFF
TRBV5-1,NA,TRBJ1-1,NA,TGCGCCAGCAGCTTGCGGGATGCTGAAGCTTTCTTT,CASSLRDAEAFF
TRBV28,NA,TRBJ1-6,NA,TGTGCCAGCAGAGTCGACACATACTATAATTCACCCCTCCACTTT,CASRVDTYYNSPLHF
TRBV7-9,once,TRBJ1-6,NA,TGTGCCAGCAGCTTAACCGTGGGCAGGGGTTATTCACCCCTCCACTTT,CASSLTVGRGYSPLHF
TRBV7-6,NA,TRBJ1-2,NA,TGTGCCAGCAGCCCTACCGGACAGTCACATGCGGGCTACACCTTC,CASSPTGQSHAGYTF
TRBV6-8,NA,TRBJ2-7,TRBD2,TGCCTGGGCGGGGGGACTGGCCGTTACGAGCAGTACTTC,CLGGGTGRYEQYF